These T cell receptor beta chains were read from a single sample in a study of CD8 T cells in Susac syndrome. In TCRdb, the immunoSEQ multiplex PCR reads were re-called with MiXCR into one record per CDR3 protein. The sample records roughly 180,000 distinct CDR3 sequences, 85% to 95% being singletons. Sequenced sample: CD4+ T cells from PBMCs. These receptors originate from a human donor with Susac syndrome. Each CDR3 is given without its conserved first and last residue.

j_call v_call cdr3_aa
TRBJ2-7 TRBV6-6 ASSYSQSEQY
TRBJ2-2 TRBV19 ASSVGQVSSGELF
TRBJ1-1 TRBV29-1 SVTRRANTEAF
TRBJ1-5 TRBV5-6 ASSLAGPLQPQH
TRBJ1-5 TRBV28 ASSPIIGNQPQH
TRBJ2-5 TRBV5-6 ASSLVAGAQETQY
TRBJ2-1 TRBV20-1 SAPAGLAGNEQF
TRBJ2-3 TRBV5-1 ASSAVESLTTDTQY
TRBJ2-3 TRBV29-1 SVDGDAITVSQY
TRBJ2-1 TRBV20-1 SALGQGDFGEQF
TRBJ1-4 TRBV7-9 ASSLQEGVEKLF
TRBJ2-5 TRBV2 ASSPLQGALETQY
TRBJ1-6 TRBV3-1 ASSQDLARTPLH
TRBJ1-1 TRBV6-1 ASRQEGNTEAF
TRBJ1-1 TRBV6-2/TRBV6-3 ASRPMSGTEAF
TRBJ2-5 TRBV12-3/TRBV12-4 ASSPGGKTQY
TRBJ2-6 TRBV27 ASSGTARAWGANVLT
TRBJ2-5 TRBV5-4 ASGTVQETQY